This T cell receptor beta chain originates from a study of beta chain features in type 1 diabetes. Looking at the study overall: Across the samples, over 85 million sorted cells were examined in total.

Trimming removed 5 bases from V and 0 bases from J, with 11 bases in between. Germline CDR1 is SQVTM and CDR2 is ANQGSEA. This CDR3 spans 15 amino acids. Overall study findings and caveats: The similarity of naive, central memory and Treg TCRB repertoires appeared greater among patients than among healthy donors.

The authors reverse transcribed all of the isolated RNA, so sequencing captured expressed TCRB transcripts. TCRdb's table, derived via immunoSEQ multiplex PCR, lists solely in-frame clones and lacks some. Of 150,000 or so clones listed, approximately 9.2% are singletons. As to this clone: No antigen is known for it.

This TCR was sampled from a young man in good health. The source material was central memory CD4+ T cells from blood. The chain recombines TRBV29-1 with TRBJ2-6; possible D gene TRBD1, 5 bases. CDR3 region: CSVMDISSGANVLTF. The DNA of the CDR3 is TGCAGCGTTATGGACATCAGCTCTGGGGCCAACGTCCTGACTTTC.